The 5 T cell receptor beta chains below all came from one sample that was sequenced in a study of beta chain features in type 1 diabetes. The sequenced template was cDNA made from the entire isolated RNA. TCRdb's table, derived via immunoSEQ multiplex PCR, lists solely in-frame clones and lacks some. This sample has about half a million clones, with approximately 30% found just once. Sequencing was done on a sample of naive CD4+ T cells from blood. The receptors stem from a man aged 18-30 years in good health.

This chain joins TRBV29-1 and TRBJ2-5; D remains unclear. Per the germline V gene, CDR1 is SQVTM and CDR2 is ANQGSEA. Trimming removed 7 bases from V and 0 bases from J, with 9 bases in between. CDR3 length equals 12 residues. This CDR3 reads CSARLYQETQYF. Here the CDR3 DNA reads TGCAGCGCCCGGCTGTACCAAGAGACCCAGTACTTC.

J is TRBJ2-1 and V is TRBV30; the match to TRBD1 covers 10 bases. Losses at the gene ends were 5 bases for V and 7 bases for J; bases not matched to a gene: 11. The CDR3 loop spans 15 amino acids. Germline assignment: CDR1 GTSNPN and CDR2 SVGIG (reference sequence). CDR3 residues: CAWGLWDRGRNEQFF. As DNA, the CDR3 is TGTGCCTGGGGCCTTTGGGACAGGGGAAGAAATGAGCAGTTCTTC.

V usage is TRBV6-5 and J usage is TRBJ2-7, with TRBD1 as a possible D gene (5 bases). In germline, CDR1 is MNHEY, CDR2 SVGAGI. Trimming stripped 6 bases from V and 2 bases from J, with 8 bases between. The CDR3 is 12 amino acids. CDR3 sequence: CASRKGTYEQYF. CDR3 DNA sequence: TGTGCCAGCAGAAAGGGGACCTACGAGCAGTACTTC.

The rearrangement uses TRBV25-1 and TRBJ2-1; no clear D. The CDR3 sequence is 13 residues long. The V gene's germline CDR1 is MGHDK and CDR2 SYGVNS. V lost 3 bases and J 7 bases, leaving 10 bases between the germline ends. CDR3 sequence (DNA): TGTGCCAGCAGTGATCACAGAGTAAATGAGCAGTTCTTC. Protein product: CASSDHRVNEQFF.

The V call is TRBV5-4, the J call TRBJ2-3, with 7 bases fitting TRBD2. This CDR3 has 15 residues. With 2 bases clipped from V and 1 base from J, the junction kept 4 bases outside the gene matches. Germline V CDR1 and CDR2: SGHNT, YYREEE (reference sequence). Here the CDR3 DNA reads TGTGCCAGCAGCTTCGGGAGGACTGGCACAGATACGCAGTATTTT. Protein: CASSFGRTGTDTQYF.